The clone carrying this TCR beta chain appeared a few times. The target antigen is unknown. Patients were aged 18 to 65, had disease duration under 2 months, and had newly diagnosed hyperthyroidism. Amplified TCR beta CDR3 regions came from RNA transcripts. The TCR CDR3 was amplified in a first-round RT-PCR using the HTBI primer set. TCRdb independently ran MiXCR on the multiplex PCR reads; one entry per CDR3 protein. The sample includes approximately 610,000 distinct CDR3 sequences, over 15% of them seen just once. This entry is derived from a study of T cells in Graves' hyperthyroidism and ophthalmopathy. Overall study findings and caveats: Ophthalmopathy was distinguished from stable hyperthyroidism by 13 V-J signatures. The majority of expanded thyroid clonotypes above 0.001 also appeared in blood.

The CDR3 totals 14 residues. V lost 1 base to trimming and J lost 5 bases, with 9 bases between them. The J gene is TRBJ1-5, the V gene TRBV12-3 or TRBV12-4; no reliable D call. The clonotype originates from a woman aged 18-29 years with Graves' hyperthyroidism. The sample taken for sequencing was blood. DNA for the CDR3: TGTGCCAGCAGTTTAGTCGGTTTTGATCAGCCCCAGCATTTT. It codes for CASSLVGFDQPQHF.